This T cell receptor (beta chain) was found in a study of blood T cell repertoires in COVID-19. At the level of the study: COVID-19 samples from acute and convalescent phases originated in the United States, Italy and Spain. PBMCs, B-cell-depleted T cells, or T cells were the source of the cDNA or gDNA that made up the material.

CDR1 is MDHEN, CDR2 SYDVKM, per germline. The J segment lost 4 bases and the V segment lost 6 bases, leaving 7 bases of the junction unmatched. CDR3 size: 14 residues. Original processing notes: Estimation of nucleated cell counts was performed using reference gene primer amplification. Clones were sequenced by immunoSEQ multiplex PCR, and TCRdb holds only the in-frame ones, with some missing. Clonal size and the V and J genes are those of that table, whereas D and trimming came from the DNA. This table holds some 130,000 clones, about 89% found once. Seattle enrolled patients during active infection and tracked them longitudinally.

Source material: peripheral blood. This TCR derives from a woman in her 70s with COVID-19, enrolled during active disease. The V and J genes are TRBV28 and TRBJ2-5; 8 nucleotides agree with TRBD1. This chain's CDR3 is CASSTQGAGETQYF. The CDR3 DNA sequence: TGTGCCAGCAGCACCCAGGGGGCTGGAGAGACCCAGTACTTC.